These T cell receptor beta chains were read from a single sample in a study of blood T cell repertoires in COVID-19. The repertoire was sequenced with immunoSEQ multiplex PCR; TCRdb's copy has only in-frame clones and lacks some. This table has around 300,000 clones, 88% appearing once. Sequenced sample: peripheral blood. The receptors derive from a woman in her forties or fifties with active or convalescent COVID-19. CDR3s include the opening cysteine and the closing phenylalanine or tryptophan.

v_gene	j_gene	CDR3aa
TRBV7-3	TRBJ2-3	CASSFLAGETDTQYF
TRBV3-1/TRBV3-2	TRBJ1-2	CASSQETGPEGYGYTF
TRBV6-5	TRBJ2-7	CASTSSTARYEQYF
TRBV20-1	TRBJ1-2	CSAGTTGSTTF
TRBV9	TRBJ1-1	CASSYEGETEAFF
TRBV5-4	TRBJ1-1	CASSEGTGDTEAFF
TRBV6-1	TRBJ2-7	CASSDKLRAKPYEQYF
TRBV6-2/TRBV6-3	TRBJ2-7	CASSWLTGTYEQYF
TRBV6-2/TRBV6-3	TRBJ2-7	CASSYLDRAEQYF
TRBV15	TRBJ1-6	CATSGGAYGYSPLHF
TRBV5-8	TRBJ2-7	CASSLVHSSYEQYF
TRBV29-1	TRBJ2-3	CSAPHPGGQYF
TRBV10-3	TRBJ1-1	CAISESGRGGTEAFF
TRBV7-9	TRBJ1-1	CASRGAGNTEAFF
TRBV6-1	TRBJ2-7	CASREVTGTTGPYEQYF
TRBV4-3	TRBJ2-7	CASSQAVTGDTSYEQYF
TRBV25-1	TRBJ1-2	CASRKYFGRNGNGYTF
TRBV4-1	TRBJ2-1	CASSQDLAGNNEQFF
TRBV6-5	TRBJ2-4	CASSYSYQGAKNIQYF
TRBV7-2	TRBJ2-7	CASSFSGGTEQYF
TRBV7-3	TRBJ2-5	CASSHGTSGETQYF
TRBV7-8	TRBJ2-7	CASSWPGGANYEQYF